The 14 T cell receptor beta chains given below trace back to one sample, sequenced in a study of CD8+ T cells in alopecia areata. RNA, once extracted, was reverse transcribed into cDNA for use as the sequencing template. Here immunoSEQ multiplex PCR was the method, and the copy in TCRdb shows in-frame clones only, minus some. The sample was found to contain around 100,000 clones, and every one recurs. Sequences were obtained from lesional skin. These receptor sequences come from a C3H/HeJ mouse with alopecia areata. These mice share the MHC haplotype H2-k.

This clone was observed a few times. Mouse gene names apply. The CDR3 goes on 4 residues after the read ends, and that part is filled in from the germline J gene. Other DNA sequences from this sample encode an identical CDR3 as well. The V and J genes are TRBV31 and TRBJ2-1, with 8 bases that match TRBD2. This CDR3 is 14 amino acids long. J gave up 4 bases and V 0 bases, and 2 bases lay outside the gene matches. CDR1 GKSSPN and CDR2 SITVG come from the germline V gene. The CDR3 bases that were read are TGTGCCTGGAGTCTTACTGGGGGTTATGCT. This translates into CAWSLTGGYA. The full CDR3 protein is CAWSLTGGYAEQFF.

This clone came up a few times. Gene names and germline refer to mouse. Sequencing ends 4 residues short of the CDR3 end; the germline J gene provides the rest. The chain carries TRBV13-3 and TRBJ2-4; no firm D call. Germline lookup yields CDR1 NNHDY and CDR2 SYVADS. V was clipped by 8 bases and J by 0 bases, with 4 bases between them. The CDR3 totals 11 residues. CDR3 protein: CARTSQNTLYF. CDR3 DNA, as far as it was read: TGTGCCAGGACAAGTCAAAAC.

The sample holds a few counts of this clone. The gene names here belong to mouse. Coverage ceases 4 residues before the CDR3 finishes, and the germline J gene fills in the end. The chain couples TRBV19 to TRBJ2-7; TRBD2 matches at 9 bases. V shed 5 bases and J 0 bases; nucleotides not matched to a gene: 6. This CDR3 spans 15 amino acids. CDR1 and CDR2 (germline): FNHDT, SITEND (reference sequence). CDR3 amino acids: CASRSLGGSSYEQYF. CDR3 DNA (partial): TGTGCCAGCAGATCCCTGGGGGGGAGCTCCTAT.

This clone showed up just a few times. The gene names given are mouse names. The read comes to an end 4 residues before the CDR3 does, leaving the germline J gene to fill in the end. This chain links TRBV14 with TRBJ2-1, with TRBD1 matching over 10 bases. The CDR3 length is 15 residues. The germline gives CDR1 SGHDT, CDR2 FRDEAV. The DNA read from the CDR3 is TGTGCCAGCAGCCCGATGGACAGGGGGGGAGCT. Encoded protein: CASSPMDRGGA. The whole CDR3 protein is CASSPMDRGGAEQFF.

In its sample, this clone was seen a few times. The gene names given are mouse names. The read halts 4 residues ahead of the CDR3 end, with the missing end drawn from the germline J gene. J is TRBJ1-2 and V is TRBV19; D is possibly TRBD1 (5 bases). CDR1 FNHDT and CDR2 SITEND come from the germline V gene (reference sequence). The length of the CDR3 is 11 residues. CDR3: CASLEGSDYTF. The sequenced part of the CDR3 DNA is TGTGCCAGTCTAGAGGGGTCC.

A remark on this clone: The gene names here belong to mouse. The CDR3 goes on 4 residues after the read ends, and that part is filled in from the germline J gene. V is TRBV1 and J is TRBJ2-7; D unresolved. The CDR3 covers 14 residues. Germline V gene sequence: CDR1 NSQYPW, CDR2 LRSPGD (reference sequence). V was shortened by 0 bases and J by 3 bases, with 9 bases between the two germline ends. The CDR3 reads CTCSAETKNYEQYF. The part of the CDR3 DNA that was read is TGCACCTGCAGTGCAGAGACAAAAAACTAT.

Notes on this clone: Gene names follow the mouse nomenclature. The part of the CDR3 DNA that was read is TGTGCCAGCAGTGATGTCCTCCCTAGTGCAGAA. Its protein product is CASSDVLPSAE. In full, the CDR3 is CASSDVLPSAETLYF. The chain links TRBV13-3 to TRBJ2-3; no clear D gene. The CDR3 goes on 4 residues after the read ends, and that part is filled in from the germline J gene. Germline V gene sequence: CDR1 NNHDY, CDR2 SYVADS. This CDR3 spans 15 amino acids. Trimming cost V 0 bases and J 0 bases, with 8 bases left between them.

This clone showed up just a few times. Gene names and germline refer to mouse. From the germline J gene comes the end of the CDR3, since the read stops 4 residues before it. The chain links TRBV1 to TRBJ2-1, with 12 bases identical to TRBD2. This CDR3 spans 17 amino acids. Germline V gene lookup returns CDR1 NSQYPW and CDR2 LRSPGD (reference sequence). The chain's CDR3 is CTCSAAQDWGGWAEQFF. The DNA read from the CDR3 is TGCACCTGCAGTGCAGCTCAAGACTGGGGGGGCTGGGCT.

This clone was counted a few times. Gene names refer to mouse genes. Read coverage stops 4 residues before the CDR3 terminus; the germline J gene supplies the remainder. The chain recombines TRBV1 with TRBJ2-3, with 8 bases fitting TRBD1. Germline CDR1 reads NSQYPW; CDR2 reads LRSPGD (reference sequence). CDR3 length equals 17 residues. Trimming removed 1 base from V and 1 base from J; junction bases left unmatched: 7. The DNA read from the CDR3 is TGCACCTGCAGTGCAGTCCTTCCGGGACAGGGTGCAGAA. Translation: CTCSAVLPGQGAE. The full CDR3 is CTCSAVLPGQGAETLYF.

For this clone: Mouse gene names apply. The sequence runs out 4 residues before the end of the CDR3; the remainder is reconstructed from the germline J gene. This sequence joins TRBV13-2 and TRBJ2-2; TRBD1 aligns across 7 bases. Losses at the gene ends were 0 bases for V and 0 bases for J; bases not matched to a gene: 2. This CDR3 comprises 16 residues. Germline CDR1 is NNHNN and CDR2 is SYGAGS (reference sequence). Incomplete CDR3 DNA: TGTGCCAGCGGTGATGAGGGGACAGCAAACACCGGG. It encodes CASGDEGTANTG. The whole CDR3 is CASGDEGTANTGQLYF.

The table lists this clone with many counts. Gene and germline names: mouse. The read finishes 4 residues shy of the CDR3 end, and the germline J gene is used to complete it. The chain combines TRBV13-3 with TRBJ2-1; 10 bases map to TRBD1. Germline CDR1 reads NNHDY; CDR2 reads SYVADS. This CDR3 has 16 amino acids. V was clipped by 5 bases and J by 3 bases; unmatched bases: 8. The CDR3 spells CASSVSGQGIYAEQFF. The covered CDR3 bases are TGTGCCAGCAGCGTATCGGGACAGGGGATCTATGCT.

In the case of this clone: Any gene name here is a mouse gene name. Read sequence stops 4 residues before the CDR3 end, and the germline J gene provides the missing end. This rearrangement joins TRBV13-2 to TRBJ2-5, with D maybe TRBD2 (7 bases). Germline V gene sequence: CDR1 NNHNN, CDR2 SYGAGS (reference sequence). CDR3 size: 15 residues. With 2 bases removed from V and 0 bases from J, the gap between germline ends came to 10 bases. The chain's CDR3 is CASGEGGFNQDTQYF. The CDR3 bases that were read are TGTGCCAGCGGTGAGGGGGGCTTTAACCAAGAC.

A remark on this clone: Gene names are mouse gene names. The read terminates 4 residues ahead of where the CDR3 ends, so the germline J gene completes it. The chain carries TRBV17 and TRBJ2-1, with 11 positions matching TRBD2. The V segment lost 3 bases and the J segment 4 bases; nucleotides outside the gene matches: 2. The CDR3 totals 15 residues. Looked up from germline, CDR1 is MNHDT and CDR2 is YYDKIL. The CDR3: CASSSRDWGYAEQFF. The sequenced part of the CDR3 DNA is TGTGCTAGCAGTAGTAGGGACTGGGGGTATGCT.

About this clone itself: Germline and genes here are mouse. The read ends 4 residues shy of where the CDR3 ends; the end is completed using the germline J gene. V usage is TRBV19 and J usage is TRBJ2-2; 13 bases line up with TRBD2. V shed 7 bases and J 3 bases; nucleotides not matched to a gene: 0. CDR1 is FNHDT, CDR2 SITEND, per germline (reference sequence). The CDR3 is made up of 14 amino acids. CDR3 loop: CASGTGGDTGQLYF. CDR3 DNA, as far as it was read: TGTGCCAGCGGGACTGGGGGGGACACCGGG.